This T cell receptor beta chain was profiled in a study of blood T cell repertoires in COVID-19. This CDR3 region has 15 residues. The junction had 6 bases not matched to a gene; V was cut back by 7 bases and J by 0 bases. In germline, CDR1 is GTSNPN, CDR2 SVGIG (reference sequence). Each recovered donor of Cohort 3 presented with two negative PCRs, clearance, or symptom resolution. TCRdb's table, derived via immunoSEQ multiplex PCR, lists solely in-frame clones and lacks some. The data contain roughly 300,000 clones, roughly 85% of them singletons. The sequencing input was PBMCs or T cells enriched from blood (not recorded which). The J gene is TRBJ1-3, the V gene TRBV30, with 10 bases identical to TRBD1. The sequence came from a woman aged 50 to 65 who had recovered from COVID-19. CDR3 loop: CAFRDRGFSGNTIYF. The DNA for the CDR3 is TGTGCCTTCCGGGACAGGGGTTTCTCTGGAAACACCATATATTTT.